The rows below give T cell receptor beta chains drawn from one sample of a study of blood T cell repertoires in COVID-19. The table came from immunoSEQ multiplex PCR; TCRdb's copy has only in-frame clones and leaves some out. The table has about 190,000 clones, less than 90% seen once. The sequenced sample was peripheral blood. Receptors originate from a man younger than 45 with acute or convalescent COVID-19. CDR3s include the opening cysteine and the closing phenylalanine or tryptophan. A D gene is named only where the DNA matches it firmly. A clone size is listed for some rows: how often the clone was seen (once, few, many), or a class if it is expanded.

j_gene,d_gene,len,abundance,v_gene,CDR3aa,CDR3nt
TRBJ1-3,.,14,.,TRBV6-1,CASCGASSGNTIYF,TGTGCCAGCTGTGGAGCCTCCTCTGGAAACACCATATATTTT
TRBJ1-5,.,14,.,TRBV28,CASSIRVPNQPQHF,TGTGCCAGCAGTATCCGGGTCCCCAATCAGCCCCAGCATTTT
TRBJ1-1,.,14,.,TRBV6-5,CATVRRGGGTEAFF,TGTGCCACCGTACGGAGGGGAGGAGGGACTGAAGCTTTCTTT
TRBJ2-1,.,13,.,TRBV11-3,CASSGGKGYEQFF,TGTGCCAGTTCCGGAGGGAAGGGCTATGAGCAGTTCTTC
TRBJ1-1,.,13,.,TRBV4-2,CASSQDSGTEAFF,TGTGCCAGCAGCCAAGACTCAGGCACTGAAGCTTTCTTT
TRBJ1-1,.,15,.,TRBV28,CASSLGGVSYTEAFF,TGTGCCAGCAGTTTAGGGGGGGTATCGTATACTGAAGCTTTCTTT
TRBJ1-5,.,14,.,TRBV6-5,CASNPGFGNQPQHF,TGTGCCAGCAATCCAGGGTTTGGAAATCAGCCCCAGCATTTT
TRBJ1-5,.,12,.,TRBV19,CASRSGSGPQHF,TGTGCCAGTCGAAGCGGGAGCGGGCCCCAGCATTTT
TRBJ2-7,TRBD1,12,.,TRBV28,CASSLRDREQYF,TGTGCCAGCAGTCTCCGGGACAGGGAGCAGTACTTC
TRBJ2-3,.,14,.,TRBV7-9,CASSLGAGLDTQYF,TGTGCCAGCAGCTTAGGTGCAGGGTTAGATACGCAGTATTTT
TRBJ1-2,TRBD1,15,.,TRBV2,CASSARDRAGYGYTF,TGTGCCAGCAGTGCCCGGGACAGGGCTGGATATGGCTACACCTTC
TRBJ1-2,TRBD1,15,few,TRBV3-1/TRBV3-2,CATKPPGQGLNGYTF,TGTGCCACCAAACCCCCGGGACAGGGTTTGAATGGCTACACCTTC
TRBJ1-5,.,14,.,TRBV15,CATSRGQGNQPQHF,TGTGCCACCAGCAGAGGACAGGGCAATCAGCCCCAGCATTTT
TRBJ1-4,TRBD1,13,.,TRBV25-1,CASKGGKKEKLFF,TGTGCCAGCAAAGGGGGCAAAAAGGAAAAACTGTTTTTT
TRBJ2-5,.,15,.,TRBV11-2,CASSLSWGHQETQYF,TGTGCCAGCAGCTTAAGCTGGGGGCACCAAGAGACCCAGTACTTC
TRBJ1-1,TRBD1,14,.,TRBV7-2,CASSGRQGIIEAFF,TGTGCCAGCAGCGGTAGACAGGGAATAATCGAAGCTTTCTTT
TRBJ1-1,.,15,.,TRBV5-4,CASSLRRRMNTEAFF,TGTGCCAGCAGCTTGCGCCGGAGAATGAACACTGAAGCTTTCTTT
TRBJ2-3,TRBD2,16,.,TRBV7-3,CASSLGLAGEIDTQYF,TGTGCCAGCAGCCTGGGACTAGCGGGAGAAATAGATACGCAGTATTTT
TRBJ1-1,.,15,.,TRBV7-9,CASSPYRDQNTEAFF,TGTGCCAGCAGCCCTTACAGGGATCAGAACACTGAAGCTTTCTTT
TRBJ2-7,.,13,.,TRBV11-3,CASSLGQNYEQYF,TGTGCCAGCAGCTTAGGACAGAACTACGAGCAGTACTTC
TRBJ2-7,TRBD2,14,.,TRBV14,CASSQSGGGYEQYF,TGTGCCAGCAGCCAGAGTGGGGGGGGCTACGAGCAGTACTTC
TRBJ1-5,TRBD1,15,.,TRBV9,CASSVGGTAAETQHF,TGTGCCAGCAGCGTAGGTGGGACAGCAGCTGAAACCCAGCATTTT
TRBJ2-3,TRBD2,15,.,TRBV6-5,CASRGTSGSLDTQYF,TGTGCCAGCAGAGGGACTAGCGGGAGTTTAGATACGCAGTATTTT
TRBJ2-7,.,15,.,TRBV5-1,CASSLGGDSTYEQYF,TGCGCCAGCAGCTTAGGCGGTGACAGTACCTACGAGCAGTACTTC
TRBJ2-5,.,14,.,TRBV6-5,CASSAVPRGETQYF,TGTGCCAGCAGCGCGGTCCCACGGGGGGAGACCCAGTACTTC
TRBJ2-7,.,15,.,TRBV6-5,CASIGAAGPTYEQYF,TGTGCCAGCATAGGGGCGGCAGGACCCACCTACGAGCAGTACTTC
TRBJ1-1,TRBD1,13,.,TRBV7-8,CASSLYGDRGAFF,TGTGCCAGCAGCTTATACGGGGACAGGGGAGCTTTCTTT
TRBJ1-3,.,13,.,TRBV19,CAPAGGSGNTIYF,TGTGCCCCTGCCGGGGGCTCTGGAAACACCATATATTTT
TRBJ2-5,.,16,.,TRBV30,CAWSQHLTLRAETQYF,TGTGCCTGGAGTCAACACCTCACCCTCAGGGCGGAGACCCAGTACTTC
TRBJ1-5,.,14,.,TRBV7-2,CASSLRDSNQPQHF,TGTGCCAGCAGTTTACGGGATAGCAATCAGCCCCAGCATTTT
TRBJ2-1,TRBD2,14,.,TRBV27,CASVGAGGYNEQFF,TGTGCCAGCGTTGGGGCGGGGGGGTACAATGAGCAGTTCTTC
TRBJ1-2,.,15,.,TRBV5-1,CASSPARGNNDGYTF,TGCGCCAGCAGCCCCGCTAGAGGTAATAACGATGGCTACACCTTC
TRBJ2-7,.,14,once,TRBV30,CAWSPGAGKYEQYF,TGTGCCTGGAGTCCCGGTGCGGGTAAGTACGAGCAGTACTTC
TRBJ1-4,TRBD1,15,.,TRBV30,CAWSAKGAVGEKLFF,TGTGCCTGGAGTGCCAAGGGGGCTGTGGGTGAAAAACTGTTTTTT
TRBJ2-7,TRBD1,13,.,TRBV28,CASRITGAYEQYF,TGTGCCAGCAGAATAACAGGGGCCTACGAGCAGTACTTC
TRBJ1-1,TRBD1,15,few,TRBV5-6,CASSFGTGANTEAFF,TGTGCCAGCAGCTTCGGGACAGGGGCGAACACTGAAGCTTTCTTT
TRBJ2-5,TRBD1,16,.,TRBV4-2,CASSPIQGAHQETQYF,TGTGCCAGCAGCCCAATACAGGGGGCGCACCAAGAGACCCAGTACTTC
TRBJ1-3,TRBD1,16,.,TRBV28,CASSLYGQGAGNTIYF,TGTGCCAGCAGTTTATACGGACAGGGAGCCGGAAACACCATATATTTT
TRBJ1-5,.,12,.,TRBV7-9,CASSRDNQPQHF,TGTGCCAGCAGCCGGGACAATCAGCCCCAGCATTTT
TRBJ2-1,.,19,.,TRBV28,CASSFLKVRGRLSYNEQFF,TGTGCCAGCAGTTTCCTAAAAGTTCGGGGGAGGCTTTCCTACAATGAGCAGTTCTTC
TRBJ2-2,.,16,.,TRBV27,CASSLLSSFNTGELFF,TGTGCCAGCAGTTTATTGTCTAGCTTTAACACCGGGGAGCTGTTTTTT
TRBJ1-2,TRBD1,14,.,TRBV27,CASSSRDRGFGYTF,TGTGCCAGCAGTTCGAGGGACAGGGGCTTTGGCTACACCTTC
TRBJ1-6,TRBD1,14,.,TRBV7-2,CASSLGQTNSPLHF,TGTGCCAGCAGCTTGGGACAGACCAATTCACCCCTCCACTTT
TRBJ2-2,TRBD2,15,.,TRBV28,CASSAYFSGTGELFF,TGTGCCAGCAGTGCCTATTTTAGCGGGACCGGGGAGCTGTTTTTT
TRBJ2-1,TRBD2,17,.,TRBV5-1,CASSRMSSGNSNNEQFF,TGCGCCAGCAGCCGGATGTCTAGCGGGAACTCGAACAATGAGCAGTTCTTC
TRBJ2-7,TRBD1,12,.,TRBV30,CACRTGTYEQYF,TGTGCCTGCAGGACAGGCACCTACGAGCAGTACTTC
TRBJ2-3,.,14,.,TRBV10-1,CASSDGYRTDTQYF,TGCGCCAGCAGTGACGGGTATCGCACAGATACGCAGTATTTT
TRBJ1-6,.,14,once,TRBV6-6,CASSPVEVGSPLHF,TGTGCCAGCAGCCCCGTCGAGGTTGGATCACCCCTCCACTTT
TRBJ1-1,.,13,.,TRBV27,CASSPRSNTEAFF,TGTGCCAGCAGTCCTCGGTCGAACACTGAAGCTTTCTTT